Shown below are 10 T cell receptor beta chains from a single sample sequenced in a study of T cell responses to AZD1222 COVID-19 vaccine. Data came from immunoSEQ multiplex PCR; TCRdb stores just in-frame clones and leaves some out. The sample contains around 120,000 clones, 70% to 90% of which appear only once. The input for sequencing was peripheral blood, taken on day 0 of AZD1222 vaccination. Receptor source: an adult in good health.

The chain links TRBV18 to TRBJ2-5; 10 bases are shared with TRBD1. This CDR3 has 16 amino acids. Per germline, CDR1 KGHSH and CDR2 LQKENI. J was trimmed by 6 bases and V by 5 bases; bases with no gene match: 12. The CDR3 coding sequence is TGTGCCAGCTCATCCCCCGGGACAGGGGCCCTAAAGACCCAGTACTTC. This translates into CASSSPGTGALKTQYF.

This chain connects TRBV11-2 to TRBJ1-2; perhaps TRBD1 as D (6 bases). The germline V and J ends were trimmed by 7 bases and 8 bases, with 17 bases remaining between them. Germline CDR1 SGHAT, CDR2 FQNNGV. This CDR3 is 13 amino acids long. The chain's CDR3 is CASTLGRGNGYTF. The CDR3 region has the DNA TGTGCCAGCACTCTGGGGAGGGGGAACGGCTACACCTTC.

The chain combines TRBV11-3 with TRBJ2-7; either TRBD1 or TRBD2 may fit D (6 bases each). The germline CDR1 and CDR2 sequences are SGHNT and YENEEA. This CDR3 contains 13 residues. V dropped 3 bases and J dropped 3 bases, with 9 bases sitting between them. The CDR3 loop reads CASSLRDNYEQYF. DNA of the CDR3: TGTGCCAGCAGCTTGCGGGACAACTACGAGCAGTACTTC. Complete variable domain (other parts from reference TRBV11-3 and TRBJ2-7): EAGVVQSPRYKIIEKKQPVAFWCNPISGHNTLYWYLQNLGQGPELLIRYENEEAVDDSQLPKDRFSAERLKGVDSTLKIQPAELGDSAVYLCASSLRDNYEQYFGPGTRLTVT.

The chain is built from TRBV19 and TRBJ1-2, with 8 bases aligning to TRBD1. V gave up 4 bases and J gave up 2 bases; unmatched junction bases: 3. This CDR3 has 14 amino acids. Germline V CDR1 and CDR2: LNHDA, SQIVND (reference sequence). The CDR3 nucleotides read TGTGCCAGTAGTAGCTGGGACAGGAACTATGGCTACACCTTC. Its protein product is CASSSWDRNYGYTF.

V usage is TRBV24-1 and J usage is TRBJ2-7; a weak D match, TRBD2 (5 bases). The CDR3 spans 13 residues. Trimming removed 0 bases at V and 10 bases at J, with 12 bases between. Germline loops: CDR1 KGHDR, CDR2 SFDVKD. CDR3 nucleotide sequence: TGTGCCACCAGTGATTTGTTTCGGGAAGGCCAGTACTTC. It is translated as CATSDLFREGQYF.

J is TRBJ2-7 and V is TRBV5-5; 8 nucleotides align to TRBD1. Trimming removed 0 bases from V and 0 bases from J; junction bases left unmatched: 5. In germline, CDR1 is SGHKS, CDR2 YYEKEE (reference sequence). This CDR3 spans 16 amino acids. The CDR3 loop reads CASSLGPGGSSYEQYF. In DNA, the CDR3 is TGTGCCAGCAGCTTGGGCCCAGGGGGCAGCTCCTACGAGCAGTACTTC.

This chain connects TRBV3-1 (or the pseudogene TRBV3-2) to TRBJ1-2; D is undetermined. The CDR3 has 12 residues. The germline V gene has CDR1 LGHDT and CDR2 YNNKEL (reference sequence). The V gene lost 4 bases and the J gene lost 4 bases, with 7 bases spanning the gap. The CDR3 sequence: CASSLVSYGYTF. CDR3 sequence (DNA): TGTGCCAGCAGCCTTGTCAGCTATGGCTACACCTTC.

J is TRBJ2-7 and V is TRBV5-6, with D perhaps TRBD2 (5 bases). Germline V gene sequence: CDR1 SGHDT, CDR2 YYEEEE. V was cut by 0 bases and J by 6 bases, with 19 bases left in between. The CDR3 loop spans 16 amino acids. CDR3 bases: TGTGCCAGCAGCTTGGAATTGGAACTAGTAGCATCCGAGCAGTACTTC. It encodes CASSLELELVASEQYF.

The CDR3 loop reads CASGTGQAHSYEQYF. CDR3 coding DNA: TGTGCCAGCGGAACCGGACAAGCACACTCCTACGAGCAGTACTTC. The chain uses TRBV6-5 and TRBJ2-7; D perhaps matches TRBD1 (5 bases). V lost 8 bases, J lost 0 bases, and 17 bases lay in between. CDR1 MNHEY and CDR2 SVGAGI come from the germline V gene. The CDR3 has 15 residues.

V and J are TRBV23-1 and TRBJ2-3, with D uncertain. TRBV23-1 is sorted into the ORF group, with uncertain function. The V and J ends lost 3 bases and 2 bases respectively, with 24 bases between them. This CDR3 comprises 19 residues. CDR3 coding DNA: TGCGCCAGCAGTCATAAATACTCAACCCCAGAAGGTTACACAGATACGCAGTATTTT. Translating it yields CASSHKYSTPEGYTDTQYF.